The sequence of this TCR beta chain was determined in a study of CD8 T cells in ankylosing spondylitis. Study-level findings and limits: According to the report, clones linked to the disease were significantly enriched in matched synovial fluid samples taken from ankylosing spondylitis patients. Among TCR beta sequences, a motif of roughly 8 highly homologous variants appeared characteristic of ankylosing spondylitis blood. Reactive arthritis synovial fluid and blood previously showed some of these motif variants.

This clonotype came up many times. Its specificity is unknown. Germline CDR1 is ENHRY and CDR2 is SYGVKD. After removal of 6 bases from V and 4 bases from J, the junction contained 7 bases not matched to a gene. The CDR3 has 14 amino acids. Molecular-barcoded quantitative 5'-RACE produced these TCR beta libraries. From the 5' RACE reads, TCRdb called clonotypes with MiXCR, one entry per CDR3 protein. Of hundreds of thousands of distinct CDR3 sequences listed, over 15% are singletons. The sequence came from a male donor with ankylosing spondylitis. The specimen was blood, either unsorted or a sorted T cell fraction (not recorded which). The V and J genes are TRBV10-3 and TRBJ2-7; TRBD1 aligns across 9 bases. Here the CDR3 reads CAIRPGQGAYEQYF. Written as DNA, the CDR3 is TGTGCCATCAGACCGGGACAGGGCGCTTACGAGCAGTACTTC.